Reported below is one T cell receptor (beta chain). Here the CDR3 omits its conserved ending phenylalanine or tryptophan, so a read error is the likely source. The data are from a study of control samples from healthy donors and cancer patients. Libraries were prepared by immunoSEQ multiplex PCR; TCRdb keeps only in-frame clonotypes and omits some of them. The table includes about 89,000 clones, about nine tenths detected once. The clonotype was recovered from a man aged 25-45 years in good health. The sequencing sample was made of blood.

CDR3 sequence (DNA): TGTGCCAGCAGGATGGACAGGGTGGGCGGGGAGCAGTACGGC. Amino acid sequence: CASRMDRVGGEQYG. J is TRBJ2-7 and V is TRBV2; TRBD1 matches at 8 bases. Per the germline V gene, CDR1 is SNHLY and CDR2 is FYNNEI. V shed 6 bases, J shed 7 bases, and the junction held 11 bases outside the gene matches. This CDR3 is 14 amino acids long.